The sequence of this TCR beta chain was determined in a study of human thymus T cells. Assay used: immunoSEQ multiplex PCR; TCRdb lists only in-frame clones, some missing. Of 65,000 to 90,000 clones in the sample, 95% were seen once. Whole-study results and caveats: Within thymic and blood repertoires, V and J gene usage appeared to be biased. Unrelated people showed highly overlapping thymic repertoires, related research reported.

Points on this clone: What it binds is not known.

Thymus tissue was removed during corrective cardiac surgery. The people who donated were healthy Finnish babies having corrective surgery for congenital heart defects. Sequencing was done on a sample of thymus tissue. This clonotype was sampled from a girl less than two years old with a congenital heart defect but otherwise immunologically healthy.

CDR3 protein: CAIERGVGSGANVLTF. The CDR3 nucleotides are TGTGCCATCGAAAGGGGCGTTGGTTCTGGGGCCAACGTCCTGACTTTC. The rearrangement joins TRBV10-3 to TRBJ2-6; tentative D call: TRBD1 (5 bases). Germline V gene data show CDR1 as ENHRY and CDR2 as SYGVKD. V was clipped by 8 bases and J by 1 base, with 15 bases between them. The length of the CDR3 is 16 residues.